Below, 29 T cell receptor beta chains from the same sample are listed, as sequenced in a study of blood T cell repertoires in COVID-19. TCRdb's copy holds only in-frame clones and misses some; the assay was immunoSEQ multiplex PCR. The sample records over 150,000 clones, 80% being singletons. The sequencing input was PBMCs or T cells enriched from blood (not recorded which). Receptor source: a woman aged 55-70 years who had recovered from COVID-19.

The chain joins TRBV20-1 to TRBJ1-2; D is possibly TRBD1 (6 bases). V lost 3 bases to trimming and J lost 9 bases, with 14 bases between them. The CDR3 is 12 amino acids. Germline V gene sequence: CDR1 DFQATT, CDR2 SNEGSKA (reference sequence). The chain's CDR3 is CSASGGAARYTF. Written as DNA, the CDR3 is TGCAGTGCTAGTGGGGGCGCAGCTCGCTACACCTTC.

The chain has TRBV11-2 and TRBJ1-4; 8 positions agree with TRBD1. The V gene end was trimmed by 4 bases and the J gene end by 1 base; junction bases not matched to a gene: 2. Germline-derived CDR1 and CDR2 are SGHAT and FQNNGV. This CDR3 region has 15 residues. CDR3 residues: CASSSRGLTNEKLFF. In DNA, the CDR3 is TGTGCCAGCAGCTCCAGGGGGCTAACTAATGAAAAACTGTTTTTT.

This chain connects TRBV2 to TRBJ1-6, with TRBD1 matching over 7 bases. J was trimmed by 7 bases and V by 5 bases; bases with no gene match: 8. Germline CDR1 SNHLY, CDR2 FYNNEI. The CDR3 sequence is 15 residues long. CDR3: CASSFETGQNSPLHF. As DNA, the CDR3 is TGTGCCAGCAGTTTCGAGACAGGGCAGAATTCACCCCTCCACTTT.

The V call is TRBV25-1, the J call TRBJ2-7; 10 nucleotides align to TRBD2. Trimming at V came to 4 bases and at J to 7 bases, leaving 4 bases not matched to a gene. Looked up from germline, CDR1 is MGHDK and CDR2 is SYGVNS. The CDR3 is 13 residues long. The CDR3 region is CASSAGLAAEQYF. The CDR3 DNA reads as TGTGCCAGCAGTGCTGGACTAGCGGCGGAGCAGTACTTC.

V gene TRBV5-6 combines with J gene TRBJ2-6; 8 bases line up with TRBD1. Per germline, CDR1 SGHDT and CDR2 YYEEEE. J gave up 3 bases and V 6 bases, and 8 bases lay outside the gene matches. The CDR3 spans 16 residues. DNA of the CDR3: TGTGCCAGCAAGGGCAGGGGGCTTGATGGGGCCAACGTCCTGACTTTC. It translates to CASKGRGLDGANVLTF.

To note about this clone: The same CDR3 can be traced to other DNA sequences in this sample. The rearrangement joins TRBV20-1 to TRBJ1-2; D not resolved. CDR3 size: 11 residues. Germline CDR1 and CDR2: DFQATT and SNEGSKA (reference sequence). With 1 base removed from V and 7 bases from J, the gap between germline ends came to 7 bases. CDR3 sequence: CSARVGGGYTF. CDR3 bases: TGCAGTGCTAGAGTCGGTGGTGGCTACACCTTC.

The rearrangement joins TRBV6-5 to TRBJ2-7; 9 bases are shared with TRBD1. V gave up 6 bases and J gave up 9 bases; unmatched junction bases: 9. CDR3 length: 13 residues. CDR1 MNHEY and CDR2 SVGAGI come from the germline V gene. Here the CDR3 DNA reads TGTGCCAGCAGGGGACAGGGCTACGGCGTGCAGTACTTC. This encodes CASRGQGYGVQYF.

The V gene is TRBV5-1, the J gene TRBJ1-2; a possible D gene is TRBD1 (5 bases). Germline V CDR1 and CDR2: SGHRS, YFSETQ. V lost 0 bases and J lost 7, with 13 bases in between. This CDR3 spans 14 amino acids. The CDR3 spells CASSLEQAPRGYTF. CDR3 bases: TGCGCCAGCAGCTTGGAACAGGCCCCACGTGGCTACACCTTC.

The chain links TRBV24-1 to TRBJ2-3, with 10 bases that match TRBD2. The CDR3 has 17 amino acids. Germline V gene data show CDR1 as KGHDR and CDR2 as SFDVKD. V dropped 0 bases and J dropped 2; count of bases not matched to a gene: 4. CDR3 in amino acids: CATSDLPSGGNTDTQYF. CDR3 in DNA: TGTGCCACCAGTGATTTGCCTAGCGGGGGCAACACAGATACGCAGTATTTT.

The chain uses TRBV24-1 and TRBJ2-3; perhaps TRBD2 as D (5 bases). The CDR3 sequence is 16 residues long. Germline values: CDR1 KGHDR, CDR2 SFDVKD. The V gene lost 0 bases and the J gene lost 1 base, with 10 bases spanning the gap. CDR3 nucleotides: TGTGCCACCAGTGATTTGGAGTGGGGAGGCACAGATACGCAGTATTTT. Translating gives CATSDLEWGGTDTQYF.

The chain combines TRBV30 with TRBJ2-1; maybe TRBD2 (7 bases). The CDR3 is 14 amino acids. Trimming shortened V by 3 bases and J by 5 bases, and 14 bases separated the two germline ends. Germline CDR1 is GTSNPN and CDR2 is SVGIG (reference sequence). The CDR3, as DNA: TGTGCCTGGAGGAAAGGGGGGGCCAACAATGAGCAGTTCTTC. Amino acid sequence: CAWRKGGANNEQFF.

The chain is built from TRBV4-1 and TRBJ2-7; D remains ambiguous. The V and J ends lost 0 bases and 2 bases respectively, with 5 bases between them. The germline V gene has CDR1 MGHRA and CDR2 YSYEKL. CDR3 length: 13 amino acids. The CDR3 coding sequence is TGCGCCAGCAGCCAAGACAGAACCTACGAGCAGTACTTC. This translates into CASSQDRTYEQYF.

V is TRBV4-1 and J is TRBJ2-2; 11 bases match TRBD1. J was trimmed by 7 bases and V by 3 bases; bases with no gene match: 7. CDR3 length equals 16 residues. In germline, CDR1 is MGHRA, CDR2 YSYEKL. The CDR3 protein is CASSHRTGGFYGELFF. The CDR3 nucleotides are TGCGCCAGCAGCCACCGGACAGGGGGCTTTTACGGGGAGCTGTTTTTT.

The chain joins TRBV7-8 to TRBJ1-1, with D perhaps TRBD1 (5 bases). V was pared by 0 bases and J by 6 bases, with 11 bases between. CDR3 length: 14 amino acids. Germline CDR1 reads SGHVS; CDR2 reads FQNEAQ. Here the CDR3 DNA reads TGTGCCAGCAGCTTAGCCCGCAGGGCATCTGAAGCTTTCTTT. Protein sequence: CASSLARRASEAFF. Variable domain in full (rest from reference TRBV7-8 and TRBJ1-1): GAGVSQSPRYKVAKRGQDVALRCDPISGHVSLFWYQQALGQGPEFLTYFQNEAQLDKSGLPSDRFFAERPEGSVSTLKIQRTQQEDSAVYLCASSLARRASEAFFGQGTRLTVV.

This sequence joins TRBV29-1 and TRBJ2-1; 9 bases are a match to TRBD2. The CDR3 has 11 residues. CDR1 and CDR2 (germline): SQVTM, ANQGSEA. The junction had 5 bases not matched to a gene; V was cut back by 8 bases and J by 9 bases. The CDR3 DNA reads as TGCAGCACTACTAGCGGGCGTGAGCAGTTCTTC. Protein sequence: CSTTSGREQFF.

J is TRBJ1-1 and V is TRBV15; D might be TRBD1 (6 bases). This CDR3 has 14 amino acids. Trimming cost V 2 bases and J 4 bases, with 11 bases left between them. Per germline, CDR1 LNHNV and CDR2 YYDKDF (reference sequence). CDR3 nucleotides: TGTGCCACCAGCAGACCGGGACATGGCACTGAAGCTTTCTTT. Translated, it gives CATSRPGHGTEAFF.

The DNA for the CDR3 is TGTGCCAGCAGTGCGACCCCCGGGTCTGAAGCTTTCTTT. It translates to CASSATPGSEAFF. The chain carries TRBV2 and TRBJ1-1, with unresolved D. Germline CDR1 reads SNHLY; CDR2 reads FYNNEI. The CDR3 length is 13 residues. Trimming pared 4 bases from V and 6 bases from J, leaving 12 bases between.

This chain connects TRBV6-2 or TRBV6-3 to TRBJ2-5; TRBD2 matches 8 bases. The CDR3 covers 16 residues. V lost 6 bases and J lost 1; bases outside the gene matches: 10. Germline V gives CDR1 MNHEY, CDR2 SVGEGT. DNA for the CDR3: TGTGCCAGCAGCATCCTTCGCGGGGGGTTCCAAGAGACCCAGTACTTC. Translated, it gives CASSILRGGFQETQYF.

The V call is TRBV11-2, the J call TRBJ2-1, with 12 bases matching TRBD2. V shed 8 bases, J shed 6 bases, and the junction held 11 bases outside the gene matches. Germline CDR1 and CDR2: SGHAT and FQNNGV. The CDR3 loop spans 16 amino acids. The CDR3 loop is CASGSPGLAGRNEQFF. CDR3 coding DNA: TGTGCCAGCGGCTCCCCGGGACTAGCGGGTCGCAATGAGCAGTTCTTC. Complete variable domain (other parts from reference TRBV11-2 and TRBJ2-1): EAGVAQSPRYKIIEKRQSVAFWCNPISGHATLYWYQQILGQGPKLLIQFQNNGVVDDSQLPKDRFSAERLKGVDSTLKIQPAKLEDSAVYLCASGSPGLAGRNEQFFGPGTRLTVL.

This chain uses TRBV5-5 with TRBJ1-1; no clear D gene. The germline V gene has CDR1 SGHKS and CDR2 YYEKEE (reference sequence). Trimming removed 1 base at V and 3 bases at J, with 10 bases between. The CDR3 runs to 14 residues. CDR3 bases: TGTGCCAGCAGCTTGACCCAGATGGACACTGAAGCTTTCTTT. As protein: CASSLTQMDTEAFF.

As for this clone: Within the sample, other DNA sequences also encode this same CDR3. The chain employs TRBV5-4 and TRBJ2-5; perhaps TRBD1 as D (6 bases). Looked up from germline, CDR1 is SGHNT and CDR2 is YYREEE (reference sequence). V lost 2 bases and J 2 bases, leaving 7 bases between the germline ends. CDR3 size: 13 residues. Here the CDR3 reads CASSLRGQETQYF. The CDR3 coding sequence is TGTGCCAGCAGCTTAAGGGGGCAAGAGACCCAGTACTTC.

The J gene is TRBJ1-4, the V gene TRBV5-5, with D perhaps matching TRBD1 (6 bases). CDR1 is SGHKS and CDR2 is YYEKEE in the germline V gene (reference sequence). This CDR3 comprises 15 residues. Trimming stripped 4 bases from V and 3 bases from J, with 13 bases between. The CDR3 DNA follows: TGTGCCAGCAGCCCCAGGGGACGTGCTAATGAAAAACTGTTTTTT. This translates into CASSPRGRANEKLFF.

The chain uses TRBV5-4 and TRBJ2-7; 8 bases map to TRBD1. With V trimmed by 3 bases and J by 6 bases, 8 bases remained unmatched. There are 14 residues in the CDR3. Germline V gives CDR1 SGHNT, CDR2 YYREEE (reference sequence). CDR3 sequence: CASSSDRESLEQYF. The DNA for the CDR3 is TGTGCCAGCAGCTCGGACAGGGAATCTCTCGAGCAGTACTTC. Supplemented by reference TRBV5-4 and TRBJ2-7, the full variable domain reads ETGVTQSPTHLIKTRGQQVTLRCSSQSGHNTVSWYQQALGQGPQFIFQYYREEENGRGNFPPRFSGLQFPNYSSELNVNALELDDSALYLCASSSDRESLEQYFGPGTRLTVT.

This clone has ten or more counts. The genes are TRBV19 and TRBJ2-7, with 7 nucleotides matching TRBD1. The J segment lost 7 bases and the V segment lost 3 bases, leaving 9 bases of the junction unmatched. Looked up from germline, CDR1 is LNHDA and CDR2 is SQIVND (reference sequence). CDR3 size: 14 residues. CDR3 amino acids: CASSISQGMSEQYF. The CDR3, as DNA: TGTGCCAGTAGTATCTCACAGGGGATGAGTGAGCAGTACTTC.

V is TRBV9 and J is TRBJ2-7; D perhaps matches TRBD2 (6 bases). Germline loops: CDR1 SGDLS, CDR2 YYNGEE. Trimming took 0 bases from V and 2 from J, leaving 9 bases between them. This CDR3 contains 14 residues. The CDR3 is CASSVEGGTYEQYF. The CDR3 DNA follows: TGTGCCAGCAGCGTAGAGGGAGGCACCTACGAGCAGTACTTC.

The chain recombines TRBV7-9 with TRBJ1-5; 7 nucleotides agree with TRBD1. With V trimmed by 0 bases and J by 3 bases, 5 bases remained unmatched. CDR3 size: 16 residues. From germline, CDR1 is SEHNR and CDR2 FQNEAQ (reference sequence). This chain's CDR3 is CASSLAPGTDNQPQHF. In DNA, the CDR3 is TGTGCCAGCAGCTTAGCTCCCGGGACAGACAATCAGCCCCAGCATTTT.

V and J are TRBV11-3 and TRBJ1-1; maybe TRBD1 (5 bases). Per the germline V gene, CDR1 is SGHNT and CDR2 is YENEEA. CDR3 size: 13 residues. With 3 bases removed from V and 5 bases from J, the gap between germline ends came to 10 bases. In DNA, the CDR3 is TGTGCCAGCAGCTTGAGGGGAGGAACTGAAGCTTTCTTT. Its protein is CASSLRGGTEAFF. The variable domain in full, with the rest retrieved from reference TRBV11-3 and TRBJ1-1, is EAGVVQSPRYKIIEKKQPVAFWCNPISGHNTLYWYLQNLGQGPELLIRYENEEAVDDSQLPKDRFSAERLKGVDSTLKIQPAELGDSAVYLCASSLRGGTEAFFGQGTRLTVV.

This chain links TRBV14 with TRBJ1-1, with unresolved D. V was trimmed by 4 bases and J by 0 bases, leaving 6 bases between them. This CDR3 has 13 residues. Germline values: CDR1 SGHDN, CDR2 FVKESK. CDR3 nucleotides: TGTGCCAGCAGCCCATCAGTGAACACTGAAGCTTTCTTT. This translates into CASSPSVNTEAFF.

This chain's CDR3 is CASSLQGKSGEQYF. The CDR3 DNA sequence: TGTGCCAGCAGCCTACAGGGAAAGTCGGGCGAGCAGTACTTC. V gene TRBV11-2 combines with J gene TRBJ2-7; D is perhaps TRBD1 (6 bases). CDR1 is SGHAT and CDR2 is FQNNGV in the germline V gene. Trimming took off 5 bases at V and 6 bases at J, with 17 bases between the two ends. The CDR3 has 14 residues.